The rows below give T cell receptor beta chains drawn from one sample of a study of T cells in Graves' hyperthyroidism and ophthalmopathy. TCRdb fed the multiplex PCR reads into MiXCR, producing one record per CDR3 protein. The sample carries some 760,000 distinct CDR3 sequences, 11% to 15% recorded once. The sample was blood. The receptors come from a woman younger than 30 with Graves' hyperthyroidism. Both conserved end residues are part of each CDR3.

j_call | v_call | cdr3_aa
TRBJ1-5 | TRBV28 | CADGPSRGQPQHF
TRBJ1-1 | TRBV4-3 | CASSQGRSLNTEAFF
TRBJ1-1 | TRBV6-1 | CASRLTGEMNTEAFF
TRBJ2-1 | TRBV29-1 | CSVEDRRHNEQFF
TRBJ1-5 | TRBV12-5 | CASGLVTGQLSYSNQPQHF
TRBJ2-1 | TRBV4-3 | CASSQVFVGRRNEQFF
TRBJ2-3 | TRBV29-1 | CSPLRTSGNTDTQYF
TRBJ2-7 | TRBV15 | CATSRGAGLNYEQYF
TRBJ1-2 | TRBV9 | CASSERQELEGYTF
TRBJ2-3 | TRBV7-9 | CASSLTAGRADTQYF